This T cell receptor beta chain is drawn from a study of vaccination effects on CD4 cells after COVID-19. Study outcomes and limitations: Convalescent patients in the study were few, and early post-infection timepoints were absent. After vaccination of healthy people, only 1 of 255 vaccine-induced clones cross-reacted with common cold coronaviruses. By a late point after vaccination, infection- and vaccine-induced clones had shrunk markedly through clonal contraction.

On this clone: Its specificity is not known.

The V gene's germline CDR1 is SGHDT and CDR2 YYEEEE. Trimming took 1 base from V and 9 from J, leaving 5 bases between them. This CDR3 spans 11 amino acids. Some clones are missing from TCRdb's copy, which holds only in-frame ones; the method was immunoSEQ multiplex PCR. The sample has around 68,000 clones; 80% are singletons. Expansion with viral peptide pools was applied to antigen-specific CD4+ T cells by the ViraFEST assay prior to sequencing. Culture proceeded for 10 days, and CD4+ T cells were then isolated. None of these healthy vaccinees had been infected with SARS-CoV-2 before vaccination. Both day 3 and day 7 saw half the medium replaced with IL-2 medium.

This receptor was taken from a human donor who received a COVID-19 vaccine. The sample in question was CD4+ T cells from PBMCs cultured with SARS-CoV-2 spike peptides, obtained before COVID-19 vaccination. The V call is TRBV5-6, the J call TRBJ2-1, with D uncertain. The CDR3 sequence: CASSLLVEQFF. DNA of the CDR3: TGTGCCAGCAGCTTGCTGGTTGAGCAGTTCTTC.